This T cell receptor beta chain comes out of a study of metastatic and nonmetastatic thyroid tumors. Study-level background: Blood and tumor or nodule tissue repertoires from malignant and benign thyroid patients were compared. Regarding the study as a whole: Across blood and tumor, TCR beta diversity in malignant thyroid tumors was reportedly significantly higher than in benign nodules.

V was clipped by 0 bases and J by 0 bases; unmatched bases: 6. Germline V gene sequence: CDR1 SGHRS, CDR2 YFSETQ. The CDR3 is made up of 18 amino acids. Every patient underwent thyroid surgery untreated. Authors' processing steps: The distant-metastasis classifier for papillary thyroid cancer was built from CDR3 differences across clinicopathological groups. TCRdb re-analyzed the PCR reads through MiXCR. The V and J calls reflect TCRdb's pipeline rather than the authors' work. The sample yields around 50,000 clones, more than 20% seen once. The sample holds many counts of this clone. Its specificity is not known.

This chain joins TRBV5-1 and TRBJ2-2; TRBD2 matches 9 bases. Sequenced sample: blood. This sequence was found in a male donor with papillary thyroid cancer or a benign thyroid nodule (not recorded which). Some clones in this sample may be carry-over from other donors' samples. CDR3 coding DNA: TGCGCCAGCAGCTTGGGGACTAGCGTATACTCGAACACCGGGGAGCTGTTTTTT. Protein product: CASSLGTSVYSNTGELFF.